This T cell receptor beta chain was obtained from a study of blood T cell repertoires in COVID-19. Study at large: The cDNA or gDNA used as material had been derived from T cells, B-cell-depleted T cells, or PBMCs.

V was clipped by 3 bases and J by 4 bases; unmatched bases: 3. The CDR3 is 14 amino acids. The germline V gene has CDR1 KGHSH and CDR2 LQKENI. In the original workflow: Using reference gene primer amplification, nucleated cell counts were estimated. The assay was immunoSEQ multiplex PCR, and TCRdb's table has in-frame clones only and misses some. V, J and clone size are those of that table, while D and trimming were read from the DNA. Of more than 85,000 clones listed, roughly 76% are singletons. This sequence was found in a woman aged 70 to 79 with acute or convalescent COVID-19. V and J are TRBV18 and TRBJ2-7; 10 nucleotides agree with TRBD1. Sequenced input: peripheral blood. The CDR3 sequence is CASSPGTGEYEQYF. The CDR3 nucleotides read TGTGCCAGCTCACCGGGGACAGGGGAATACGAGCAGTACTTC.